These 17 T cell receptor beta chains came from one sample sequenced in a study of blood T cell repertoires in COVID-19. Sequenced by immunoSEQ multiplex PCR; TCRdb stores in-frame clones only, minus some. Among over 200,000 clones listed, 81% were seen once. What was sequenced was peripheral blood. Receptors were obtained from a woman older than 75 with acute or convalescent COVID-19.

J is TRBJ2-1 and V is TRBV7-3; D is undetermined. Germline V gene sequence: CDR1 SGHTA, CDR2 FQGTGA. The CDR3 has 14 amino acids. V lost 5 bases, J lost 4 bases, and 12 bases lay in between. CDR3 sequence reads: CASSPQASYNEQFF. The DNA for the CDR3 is TGTGCCAGCAGCCCGCAGGCCTCGTACAATGAGCAGTTCTTC.

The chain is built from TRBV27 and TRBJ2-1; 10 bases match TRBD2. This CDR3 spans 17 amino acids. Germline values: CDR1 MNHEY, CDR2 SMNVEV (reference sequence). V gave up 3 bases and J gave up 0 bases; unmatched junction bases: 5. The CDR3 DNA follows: TGTGCCAGCAGTTTGGGACTAGCGAGAAACTCCTACAATGAGCAGTTCTTC. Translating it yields CASSLGLARNSYNEQFF.

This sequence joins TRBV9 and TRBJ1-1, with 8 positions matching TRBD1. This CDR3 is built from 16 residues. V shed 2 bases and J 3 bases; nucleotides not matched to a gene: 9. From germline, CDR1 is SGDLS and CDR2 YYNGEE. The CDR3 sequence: CASSVRQGARDTEAFF. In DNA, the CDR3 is TGTGCCAGCAGCGTTCGTCAGGGGGCGCGGGACACTGAAGCTTTCTTT. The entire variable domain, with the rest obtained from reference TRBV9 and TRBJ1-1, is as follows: DSGVTQTPKHLITATGQRVTLRCSPRSGDLSVYWYQQSLDQGLQFLIQYYNGEERAKGNILERFSAQQFPDLHSELNLSSLELGDSALYFCASSVRQGARDTEAFFGQGTRLTVV.

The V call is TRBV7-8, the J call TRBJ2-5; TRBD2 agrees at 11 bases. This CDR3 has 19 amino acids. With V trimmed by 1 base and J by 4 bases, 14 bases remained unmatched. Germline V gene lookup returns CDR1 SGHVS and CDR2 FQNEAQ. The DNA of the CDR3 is TGTGCCAGCAGCTTAGGGTCGGCTAGCGGGGGGTTTGTTGGAGAGACCCAGTACTTC. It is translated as CASSLGSASGGFVGETQYF.

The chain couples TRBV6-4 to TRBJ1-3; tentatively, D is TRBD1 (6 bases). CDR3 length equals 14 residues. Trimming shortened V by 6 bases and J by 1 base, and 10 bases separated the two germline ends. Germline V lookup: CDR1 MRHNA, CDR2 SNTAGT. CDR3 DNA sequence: TGTGCCAGCAGAGAGGACAGTTCTGGAAACACCATATATTTT. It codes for CASREDSSGNTIYF.

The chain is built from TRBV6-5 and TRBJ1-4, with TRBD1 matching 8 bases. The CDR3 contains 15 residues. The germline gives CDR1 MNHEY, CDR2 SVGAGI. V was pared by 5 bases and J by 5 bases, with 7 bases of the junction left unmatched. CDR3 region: CASSNQQGENEKLFF. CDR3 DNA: TGTGCCAGCAGTAACCAACAGGGGGAGAATGAAAAACTGTTTTTT.

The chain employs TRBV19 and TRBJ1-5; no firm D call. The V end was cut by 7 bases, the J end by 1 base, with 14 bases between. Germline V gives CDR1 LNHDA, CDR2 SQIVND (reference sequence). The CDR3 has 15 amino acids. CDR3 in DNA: TGTGCCAGTATCATAAAGGCGGGGAGCAATCAGCCCCAGCATTTT. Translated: CASIIKAGSNQPQHF.

This CDR3 is CASRAGTTLTSGSYEQYF. The CDR3 bases are TGCGCCAGCAGGGCAGGGACAACCCTAACTAGCGGCTCCTACGAGCAGTACTTC. This chain connects TRBV5-1 to TRBJ2-7; the match to TRBD2 covers 8 bases. The CDR3 sequence is 18 residues long. The V gene end was trimmed by 5 bases and the J gene end by 0 bases; junction bases not matched to a gene: 16. Germline V gene data show CDR1 as SGHRS and CDR2 as YFSETQ. Supplemented by reference TRBV5-1 and TRBJ2-7, the full variable domain reads KAGVTQTPRYLIKTRGQQVTLSCSPISGHRSVSWYQQTPGQGLQFLFEYFSETQRNKGNFPGRFSGRQFSNSRSEMNVSTLELGDSALYLCASRAGTTLTSGSYEQYFGPGTRLTVT.

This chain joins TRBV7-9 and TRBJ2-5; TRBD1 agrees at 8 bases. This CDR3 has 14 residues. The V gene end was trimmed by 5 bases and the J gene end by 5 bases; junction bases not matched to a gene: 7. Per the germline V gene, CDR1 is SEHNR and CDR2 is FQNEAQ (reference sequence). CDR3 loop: CASSPWTGQETQYF. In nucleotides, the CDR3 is TGTGCCAGCAGCCCCTGGACAGGGCAGGAGACCCAGTACTTC. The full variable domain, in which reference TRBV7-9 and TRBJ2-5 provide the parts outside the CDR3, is DTGVSQNPRHKITKRGQNVTFRCDPISEHNRLYWYRQTLGQGPEFLTYFQNEAQLEKSRLLSDRFSAERPKGSFSTLEIQRTEQGDSAMYLCASSPWTGQETQYFGPGTRLLVL.

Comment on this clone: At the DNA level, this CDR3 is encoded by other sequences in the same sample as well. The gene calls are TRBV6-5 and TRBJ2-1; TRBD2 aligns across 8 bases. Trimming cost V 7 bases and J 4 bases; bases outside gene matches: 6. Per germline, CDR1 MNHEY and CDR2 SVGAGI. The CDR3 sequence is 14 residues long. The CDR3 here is CASKTSGDYNEQFF. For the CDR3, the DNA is TGTGCCAGCAAAACTAGCGGAGATTACAATGAGCAGTTCTTC.

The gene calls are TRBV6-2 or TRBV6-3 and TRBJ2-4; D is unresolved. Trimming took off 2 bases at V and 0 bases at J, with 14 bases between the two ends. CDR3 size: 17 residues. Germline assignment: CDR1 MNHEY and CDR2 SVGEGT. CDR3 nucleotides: TGTGCCAGCAGTTACACCTCGGGTCGCTCAGCCAAAAACATTCAGTACTTC. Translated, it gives CASSYTSGRSAKNIQYF.

CDR3 protein: CASSGDRGSPGANVLTF. For the CDR3, the DNA is TGTGCCAGCAGTGGGGACAGGGGGAGCCCCGGGGCCAACGTCCTGACTTTC. The J gene is TRBJ2-6, the V gene TRBV2, with 11 bases matching TRBD1. The CDR3 sequence is 17 residues long. V shed 4 bases, J shed 4 bases, and the junction held 6 bases outside the gene matches. CDR1 and CDR2 from the germline V gene are SNHLY and FYNNEI.

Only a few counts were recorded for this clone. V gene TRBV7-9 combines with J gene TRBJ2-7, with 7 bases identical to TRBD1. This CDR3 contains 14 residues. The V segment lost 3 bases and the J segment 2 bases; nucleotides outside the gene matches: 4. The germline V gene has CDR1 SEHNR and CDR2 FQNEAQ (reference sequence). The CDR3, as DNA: TGTGCCAGCAGCTTGGGGACAGATACCTACGAGCAGTACTTC. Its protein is CASSLGTDTYEQYF.

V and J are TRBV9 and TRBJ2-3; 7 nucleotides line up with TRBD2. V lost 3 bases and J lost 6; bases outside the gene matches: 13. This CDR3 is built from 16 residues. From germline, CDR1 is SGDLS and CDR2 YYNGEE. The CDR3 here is CASSATSSGALDTQYF. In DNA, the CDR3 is TGTGCCAGCAGCGCCACTAGCAGCGGGGCACTTGATACGCAGTATTTT.

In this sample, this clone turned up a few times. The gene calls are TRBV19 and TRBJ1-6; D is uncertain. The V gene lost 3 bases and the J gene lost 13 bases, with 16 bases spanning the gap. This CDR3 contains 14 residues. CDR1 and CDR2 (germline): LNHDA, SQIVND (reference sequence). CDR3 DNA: TGTGCCAGTAGTATCGATTTTGTGGGGAGGCCCCTCCACTTT. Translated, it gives CASSIDFVGRPLHF. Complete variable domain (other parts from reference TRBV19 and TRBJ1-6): DGGITQSPKYLFRKEGQNVTLSCEQNLNHDAMYWYRQDPGQGLRLIYYSQIVNDFQKGDIAEGYSVSREKKESFPLTVTSAQKNPTAFYLCASSIDFVGRPLHFGNGTRLTVT.

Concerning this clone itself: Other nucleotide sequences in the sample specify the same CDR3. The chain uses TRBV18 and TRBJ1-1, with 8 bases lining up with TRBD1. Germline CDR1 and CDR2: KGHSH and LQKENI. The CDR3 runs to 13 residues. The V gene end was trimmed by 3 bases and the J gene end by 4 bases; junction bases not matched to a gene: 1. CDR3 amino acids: CASSPDRGTEAFF. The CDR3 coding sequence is TGTGCCAGCTCACCTGACAGGGGCACTGAAGCTTTCTTT.

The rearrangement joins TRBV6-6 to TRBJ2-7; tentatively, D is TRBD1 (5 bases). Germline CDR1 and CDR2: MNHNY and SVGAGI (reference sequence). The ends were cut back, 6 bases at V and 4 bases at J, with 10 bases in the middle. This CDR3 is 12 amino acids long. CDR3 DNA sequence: TGTGCCAGCAGCCCGACAGATTACGAGCAGTACTTC. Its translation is CASSPTDYEQYF.